Below, 7 T cell receptor beta chains from the same sample are listed, as sequenced in a study of identical twins. TCRdb processed the 5' RACE reads anew with MiXCR; each CDR3 protein has one entry. The data contain some 710,000 distinct CDR3 sequences, roughly 6% of them singletons. Specimen: naive T cells sorted from blood. All receptors derive from a man in his late teens or twenties in good health.

This clonotype was counted between two and nine times. This rearrangement joins TRBV18 to TRBJ2-1; possible D gene TRBD1, 6 bases. This CDR3 is 15 amino acids long. V lost 6 bases to trimming and J lost 5 bases, with 17 bases between them. CDR1 and CDR2 from the germline V gene are KGHSH and LQKENI. The CDR3 DNA follows: TGTGCCAGCTCTCGGGACATCGGAGGTAACAATGAGCAGTTCTTC. It yields the protein CASSRDIGGNNEQFF.

In this sample, this clonotype turned up many times. The V gene is TRBV20-1, the J gene TRBJ1-3; D uncertain. The CDR3 loop spans 12 amino acids. Looked up from germline, CDR1 is DFQATT and CDR2 is SNEGSKA (reference sequence). Trimming removed 6 bases from V and 6 bases from J, with 12 bases in between. The CDR3 sequence is CSAAFGENTIYF. Here the CDR3 DNA reads TGCAGTGCGGCGTTCGGGGAAAACACCATATATTTT.

As concerns this clonotype: A junction end diverges from the germline sequence, so it may reflect a read error. The V gene is TRBV15, the J gene TRBJ2-4; 10 bases map to TRBD2. CDR1 and CDR2 (germline): LNHNV, YYDKDF (reference sequence). CDR3 size: 19 residues. The CDR3 DNA follows: TGTGCCACCAGCAGAGATCAAGCGGGAGGGCCTACGGGCAAAAACATTCAGCACTTC. Translation: CATSRDQAGGPTGKNIQHF.

This clonotype appeared a single time. A much larger clone lies a single base off, so this may be a read error. The chain combines TRBV12-3 or TRBV12-4 with TRBJ2-5, with 9 bases identical to TRBD1. The CDR3 has 16 amino acids. This chain's CDR3 is CGSSPGQGRNQETQYF. CDR3 DNA sequence: TGTGGCAGCAGTCCTGGACAGGGGAGAAATCAAGAGACCCAGTACTTC.

This clonotype appeared many times. CDR3 region: CASSYSAWQDTGELFF. In DNA form, the CDR3 reads TGTGCCAGCAGTTACTCGGCGTGGCAGGACACCGGGGAGCTGTTTTTT. The rearrangement links TRBV6-5 to TRBJ2-2, with D hard to call. The CDR3 is 16 residues long. Germline V CDR1 and CDR2: MNHEY, SVGAGI. Trimming cost V 0 bases and J 3 bases, with 11 bases left between them.

This rearrangement joins TRBV28 to TRBJ2-3; 10 bases are shared with TRBD2. This CDR3 contains 16 residues. The ends lost 5 bases at V and 1 base at J; junction bases unmatched: 6. Germline V gives CDR1 MDHEN, CDR2 SYDVKM. In DNA form, the CDR3 reads TGTGCCAGCAGTACTAGCGGGAATGTGGGCACAGATACGCAGTATTTT. Its translation: CASSTSGNVGTDTQYF.

V gene TRBV11-1 combines with J gene TRBJ1-1; 10 positions agree with TRBD1. The V gene end was trimmed by 5 bases and the J gene end by 1 base; junction bases not matched to a gene: 13. Per the germline V gene, CDR1 is SGHAT and CDR2 is FQDESV (reference sequence). CDR3 size: 18 residues. CDR3 nucleotide sequence: TGTGCCAGCAGCAACGCTCTTGCGGGACAGGGGAAGAACACTGAAGCTTTCTTT. This encodes CASSNALAGQGKNTEAFF.